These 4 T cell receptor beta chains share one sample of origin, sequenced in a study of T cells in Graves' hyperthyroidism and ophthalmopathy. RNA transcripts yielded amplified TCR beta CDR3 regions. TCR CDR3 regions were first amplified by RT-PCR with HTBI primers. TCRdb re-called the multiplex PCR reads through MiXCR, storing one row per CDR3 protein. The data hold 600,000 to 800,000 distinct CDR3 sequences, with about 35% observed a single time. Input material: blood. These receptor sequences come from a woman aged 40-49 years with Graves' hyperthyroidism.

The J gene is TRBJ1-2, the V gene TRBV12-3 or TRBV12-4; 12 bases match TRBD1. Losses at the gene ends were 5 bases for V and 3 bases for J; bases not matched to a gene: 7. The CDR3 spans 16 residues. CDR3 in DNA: TGTGCCAGCAGTCCTGGGACAGGGGGCGCACACTATGGCTACACCTTC. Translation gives CASSPGTGGAHYGYTF.

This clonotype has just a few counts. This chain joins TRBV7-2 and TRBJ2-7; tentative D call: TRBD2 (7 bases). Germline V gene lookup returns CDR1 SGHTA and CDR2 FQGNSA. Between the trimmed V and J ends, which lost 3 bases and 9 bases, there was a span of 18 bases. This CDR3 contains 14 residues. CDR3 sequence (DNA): TGTGCCAGCAGCTTGGGGGGGGGCCGTCCCGGGCAGTACTTC. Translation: CASSLGGGRPGQYF.

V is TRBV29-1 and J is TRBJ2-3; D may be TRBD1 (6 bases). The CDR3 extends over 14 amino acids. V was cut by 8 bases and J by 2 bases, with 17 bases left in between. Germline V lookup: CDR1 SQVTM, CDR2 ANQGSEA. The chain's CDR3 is CSSRPGANTDTQYF. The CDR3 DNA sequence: TGCAGCTCTCGTCCAGGGGCGAACACAGATACGCAGTATTTT.

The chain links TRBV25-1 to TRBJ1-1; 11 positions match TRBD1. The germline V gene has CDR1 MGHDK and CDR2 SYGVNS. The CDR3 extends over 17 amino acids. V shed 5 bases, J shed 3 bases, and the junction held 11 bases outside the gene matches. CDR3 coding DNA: TGTGCCAGCAGTTTCCGACATGGGACAGGGGGGGACACTGAAGCTTTCTTT. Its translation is CASSFRHGTGGDTEAFF.